The entry below gives a single T cell receptor beta chain sequence along with its context. As yet, its antigen is unknown. Construction of TCR beta libraries was performed using quantitative 5'-RACE with molecular barcodes. Using its own MiXCR run on the 5' RACE reads, TCRdb lists one record per CDR3 protein. This table has 300,000 to 400,000 distinct CDR3 sequences, around 24% appearing once. This entry belongs to a study of CD8 T cells in ankylosing spondylitis. Study-level points and caveats: Made up of about eight highly homologous variants, a TCR beta motif appeared characteristic of ankylosing spondylitis blood. Significantly higher representation of disease-linked clones was reported for matched ankylosing spondylitis synovial fluid.

The receptor was isolated from a male donor with ankylosing spondylitis. The sample taken for sequencing was blood, either unsorted or a sorted T cell fraction (not recorded which).

CDR3 DNA: TGTGCCAGCAGCCGCGGACTGAACTACGAGCAGTACTTC. Residues: CASSRGLNYEQYF. V gene TRBV5-6 combines with J gene TRBJ2-7; possible D gene TRBD2, 5 bases. CDR3 length: 13 amino acids. In germline, CDR1 is SGHDT, CDR2 YYEEEE. The V gene lost 4 bases and the J gene lost 3 bases, with 11 bases spanning the gap.